A selection of T cell receptor beta chains follows, all from one sample in a study of CD8 T cells in Susac syndrome. TCRdb processed the immunoSEQ multiplex PCR reads anew with MiXCR; each CDR3 protein has one entry. Among some 260,000 distinct CDR3 sequences listed, over 85% were seen once. The source material was CD4+ T cells from PBMCs. The receptors were gathered from a human donor with multiple sclerosis. The CDR3 runs from the conserved cysteine through the conserved F or W. Each record gives: V gene, clone size, D gene, CDR3 length, J gene, CDR3 protein, CDR3 DNA. A D gene is named only where the DNA matches it firmly. Clone size is stated in some rows and not others, as once, few, many or a class when expanded.

v_call: TRBV5-1
clone_size: once
d_call: NA
cdr3_length: 14
j_call: TRBJ2-4
cdr3_aa: CASSLVGGADIQYF
cdr3_nt: TGCGCCAGCAGCTTGGTGGGGGGCGCGGACATTCAGTACTTC

v_call: TRBV28
clone_size: NA
d_call: NA
cdr3_length: 14
j_call: TRBJ2-7
cdr3_aa: CASSFGRGPWEQYF
cdr3_nt: TGTGCCAGCAGTTTTGGACGGGGGCCTTGGGAGCAGTACTTC

v_call: TRBV5-1
clone_size: NA
d_call: TRBD2
cdr3_length: 18
j_call: TRBJ2-3
cdr3_aa: CASSLGLTSGRGSDTQYF
cdr3_nt: TGCGCCAGCAGCTTGGGATTGACTAGCGGGAGAGGGTCAGATACGCAGTATTTT

v_call: TRBV29-1
clone_size: once
d_call: NA
cdr3_length: 12
j_call: TRBJ2-7
cdr3_aa: CSGGTRNDEQYF
cdr3_nt: TGCAGCGGAGGGACCCGGAACGACGAGCAGTACTTC

v_call: TRBV19
clone_size: NA
d_call: NA
cdr3_length: 11
j_call: TRBJ2-7
cdr3_aa: CASSWGIEQYF
cdr3_nt: TGTGCCAGTAGTTGGGGGATCGAGCAGTACTTC

v_call: TRBV19
clone_size: NA
d_call: TRBD2
cdr3_length: 15
j_call: TRBJ2-3
cdr3_aa: CASRDPSGSTDTQYF
cdr3_nt: TGTGCCAGTAGAGACCCTAGCGGGAGCACAGATACGCAGTATTTT

v_call: TRBV12-3/TRBV12-4
clone_size: NA
d_call: NA
cdr3_length: 15
j_call: TRBJ1-1
cdr3_aa: CASSVGNSLSTEAFF
cdr3_nt: TGTGCCAGCAGCGTCGGGAATAGTTTGAGCACTGAAGCTTTCTTT

v_call: TRBV20-1
clone_size: NA
d_call: TRBD2
cdr3_length: 15
j_call: TRBJ2-3
cdr3_aa: CSARPGLAGTDTQYF
cdr3_nt: TGCAGTGCTAGGCCCGGACTAGCGGGCACAGATACGCAGTATTTT

v_call: TRBV7-3
clone_size: NA
d_call: NA
cdr3_length: 13
j_call: TRBJ2-6
cdr3_aa: CASGRAGANVLTF
cdr3_nt: TGTGCCAGTGGCCGCGCTGGGGCCAACGTCCTGACTTTC

v_call: TRBV5-1
clone_size: NA
d_call: TRBD2
cdr3_length: 15
j_call: TRBJ2-6
cdr3_aa: CASSFGGTGANVLTF
cdr3_nt: TGCGCCAGCAGCTTCGGGGGGACTGGGGCCAACGTCCTGACTTTC

v_call: TRBV6-5
clone_size: NA
d_call: NA
cdr3_length: 14
j_call: TRBJ1-5
cdr3_aa: CASNSQGRGQPQHF
cdr3_nt: TGTGCCAGCAACTCACAGGGACGGGGGCAGCCCCAGCATTTT

v_call: TRBV3-1
clone_size: NA
d_call: NA
cdr3_length: 12
j_call: TRBJ2-5
cdr3_aa: CASSQLEKTQYF
cdr3_nt: TGTGCCAGCAGCCAGTTAGAGAAGACCCAGTACTTC

v_call: TRBV6-2/TRBV6-3
clone_size: few
d_call: NA
cdr3_length: 12
j_call: TRBJ2-2
cdr3_aa: CASSMNTGELFF
cdr3_nt: TGTGCCAGCTCAATGAACACCGGGGAGCTGTTTTTT

v_call: TRBV4-1
clone_size: NA
d_call: NA
cdr3_length: 15
j_call: TRBJ1-1
cdr3_aa: CASSQDGAANTEAFF
cdr3_nt: TGCGCCAGCAGCCAAGATGGGGCTGCGAACACTGAAGCTTTCTTT

v_call: TRBV2
clone_size: NA
d_call: TRBD1
cdr3_length: 15
j_call: TRBJ2-7
cdr3_aa: CASSPGQAATYEQYF
cdr3_nt: TGTGCCAGCAGCCCGGGACAGGCCGCTACCTACGAGCAGTACTTC

v_call: TRBV28
clone_size: NA
d_call: NA
cdr3_length: 14
j_call: TRBJ1-1
cdr3_aa: CASTHPGANTEAFF
cdr3_nt: TGTGCCAGCACCCACCCAGGGGCCAACACTGAAGCTTTCTTT

v_call: TRBV7-8
clone_size: NA
d_call: NA
cdr3_length: 15
j_call: TRBJ2-7
cdr3_aa: CASSRASGASYEQYF
cdr3_nt: TGTGCCAGCAGTCGGGCGTCAGGCGCCTCCTACGAGCAGTACTTC

v_call: TRBV27
clone_size: once
d_call: TRBD1
cdr3_length: 17
j_call: TRBJ1-1
cdr3_aa: CASSLMGPVQGYTEAFF
cdr3_nt: TGTGCCAGCAGTTTAATGGGGCCCGTACAGGGGTACACTGAAGCTTTCTTT

v_call: TRBV27
clone_size: NA
d_call: TRBD1
cdr3_length: 17
j_call: TRBJ1-6
cdr3_aa: CASSFRDRAFSNSPLHF
cdr3_nt: TGTGCCAGCAGTTTCCGGGACAGGGCTTTCTCTAATTCACCCCTCCACTTT

v_call: TRBV7-2
clone_size: once
d_call: NA
cdr3_length: 15
j_call: TRBJ2-2
cdr3_aa: CASTVTIRNTGELFF
cdr3_nt: TGTGCCAGCACCGTGACAATCAGAAACACCGGGGAGCTGTTTTTT

v_call: TRBV29-1
clone_size: NA
d_call: NA
cdr3_length: 12
j_call: TRBJ2-3
cdr3_aa: CSVGTKPDTQYF
cdr3_nt: TGCAGCGTCGGCACCAAGCCAGATACGCAGTATTTT

v_call: TRBV4-1
clone_size: NA
d_call: NA
cdr3_length: 13
j_call: TRBJ2-7
cdr3_aa: CASSPGLSYEQYF
cdr3_nt: TGCGCCAGCAGCCCGGGACTCTCCTACGAGCAGTACTTC

v_call: TRBV6-1
clone_size: NA
d_call: NA
cdr3_length: 14
j_call: TRBJ1-2
cdr3_aa: CASISSPAEGGYTF
cdr3_nt: TGTGCCAGCATCTCGAGCCCAGCGGAGGGTGGCTACACCTTC

v_call: TRBV11-3
clone_size: NA
d_call: NA
cdr3_length: 13
j_call: TRBJ2-5
cdr3_aa: CASSLGQWETQYF
cdr3_nt: TGTGCCAGCAGCTTAGGACAGTGGGAGACCCAGTACTTC

v_call: TRBV7-2
clone_size: few
d_call: NA
cdr3_length: 14
j_call: TRBJ1-5
cdr3_aa: CASSSGGVRQPQHF
cdr3_nt: TGTGCCAGCAGCTCGGGAGGGGTTCGACAGCCCCAGCATTTT

v_call: TRBV27
clone_size: NA
d_call: NA
cdr3_length: 16
j_call: TRBJ1-2
cdr3_aa: CASTSGTDYLNYGYTF
cdr3_nt: TGTGCCAGCACCTCCGGGACCGACTATCTTAACTATGGCTACACCTTC

v_call: TRBV6-1
clone_size: few
d_call: NA
cdr3_length: 12
j_call: TRBJ2-2
cdr3_aa: CASSLYTGELFF
cdr3_nt: TGTGCCAGCAGCCTATACACCGGGGAGCTGTTTTTT

v_call: TRBV7-2
clone_size: NA
d_call: NA
cdr3_length: 11
j_call: TRBJ2-3
cdr3_aa: CASSFMDTQYF
cdr3_nt: TGTGCCAGCAGCTTTATGGATACGCAGTATTTT

v_call: TRBV19
clone_size: NA
d_call: TRBD2
cdr3_length: 17
j_call: TRBJ2-5
cdr3_aa: CASSPIRRGDEEETQYF
cdr3_nt: TGTGCCAGTAGCCCAATCCGGCGGGGGGACGAAGAAGAGACCCAGTACTTC